This T cell receptor (beta chain) was sequenced for a study of blood T cell repertoires in COVID-19. As for the study in general: From T cells, B-cell-depleted T cells, or PBMCs came the material, which was cDNA or gDNA.

Study processing details: Estimation of nucleated cell counts was performed using reference gene primer amplification. TCRdb keeps only in-frame clones here, not all; method: immunoSEQ multiplex PCR. V and J calls and clone size are given by that table; D and trimming were obtained from the DNA. Among roughly 200,000 clones, around 82% were seen once, and the ten largest hold roughly 9.4%. The sequenced material came from peripheral blood. The receptor's source is a man aged 35-49 years with active or convalescent COVID-19.

The CDR3 region is CASSLDRWGELFF. Here the CDR3 DNA reads TGTGCCAGCAGCTTGGACAGATGGGGGGAGCTGTTTTTT. This rearrangement joins TRBV7-3 to TRBJ2-2, with D possibly matching TRBD1 (6 bases). Trimming removed 3 bases from V and 8 bases from J, with 10 bases in between. The CDR3 has 13 residues. Germline CDR1 is SGHTA and CDR2 is FQGTGA.